The 3 T cell receptor beta chains given below trace back to one sample, sequenced in a study of naive and memory T cell subsets. An equimolar mix of two oligonucleotides served as the beta constant-region primer for TRBC1 and TRBC2. TCRdb processed the UMI-ligation and nested PCR reads anew with MiXCR; each CDR3 protein has one entry. The sample has approximately 89,000 distinct CDR3 sequences; 7% to 8% are singletons. The sequenced material came from central memory CD4+ T cells from blood. These receptors all stem from a human donor in good health.

This clonotype was observed many times. V usage is TRBV29-1 and J usage is TRBJ1-1; D remains ambiguous. The germline V and J ends were trimmed by 7 bases and 1 base, with 10 bases remaining between them. Germline V lookup: CDR1 SQVTM, CDR2 ANQGSEA. This CDR3 contains 12 residues. The CDR3: CSGRLENTEAFF. The CDR3 nucleotides are TGCAGCGGCCGACTGGAGAACACTGAAGCTTTCTTT.

A few counts support this clonotype. The chain combines TRBV29-1 with TRBJ2-4, with TRBD2 as a possible D gene (5 bases). Looked up from germline, CDR1 is SQVTM and CDR2 is ANQGSEA. The CDR3 sequence is 14 residues long. The V and J ends lost 6 bases and 9 bases respectively, with 21 bases between them. The CDR3 DNA reads as TGCAGCGTCCTTGTGGTGTTGGCGAGCGGCATTCAGTACTTC. It codes for CSVLVVLASGIQYF.

At least ten counts were recorded for this clonotype. The chain joins TRBV14 to TRBJ1-2; 9 nucleotides align to TRBD1. J gave up 4 bases and V 6 bases, and 9 bases lay outside the gene matches. The germline CDR1 and CDR2 sequences are SGHDN and FVKESK. This CDR3 comprises 15 residues. The CDR3 loop is CASRPGGTGIYGYTF. The CDR3 region has the DNA TGTGCCAGCAGGCCCGGTGGGACAGGGATCTATGGCTACACCTTC.